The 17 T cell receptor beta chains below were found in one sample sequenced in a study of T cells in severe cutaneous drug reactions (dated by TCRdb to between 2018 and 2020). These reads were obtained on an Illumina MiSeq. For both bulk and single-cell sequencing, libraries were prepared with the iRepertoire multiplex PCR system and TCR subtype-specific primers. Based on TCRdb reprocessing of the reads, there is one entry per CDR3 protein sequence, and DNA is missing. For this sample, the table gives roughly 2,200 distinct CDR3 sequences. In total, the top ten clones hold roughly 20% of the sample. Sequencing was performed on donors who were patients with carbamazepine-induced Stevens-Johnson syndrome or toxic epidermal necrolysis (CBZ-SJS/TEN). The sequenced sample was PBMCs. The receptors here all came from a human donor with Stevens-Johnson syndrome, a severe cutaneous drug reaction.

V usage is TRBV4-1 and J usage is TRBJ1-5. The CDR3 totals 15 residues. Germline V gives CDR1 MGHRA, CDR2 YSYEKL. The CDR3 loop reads CASSQGLNSNQPQHF.

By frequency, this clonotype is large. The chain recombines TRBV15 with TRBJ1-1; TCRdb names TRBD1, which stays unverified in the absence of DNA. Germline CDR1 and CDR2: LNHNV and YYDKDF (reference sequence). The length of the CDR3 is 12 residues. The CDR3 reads CATRTGNTEAFF. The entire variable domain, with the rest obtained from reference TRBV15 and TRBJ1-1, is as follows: DAMVIQNPRYQVTQFGKPVTLSCSQTLNHNVMYWYQQKSSQAPKLLFHYYDKDFNNEADTPDNFQSRRPNTSFCFLDIRSPGLGDTAMYLCATRTGNTEAFFGQGTRLTVV.

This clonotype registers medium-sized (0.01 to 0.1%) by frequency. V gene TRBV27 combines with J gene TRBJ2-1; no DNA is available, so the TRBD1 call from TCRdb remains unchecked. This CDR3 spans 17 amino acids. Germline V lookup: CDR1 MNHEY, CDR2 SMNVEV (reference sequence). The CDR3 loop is CASSDDLRTGGIDGQFF.

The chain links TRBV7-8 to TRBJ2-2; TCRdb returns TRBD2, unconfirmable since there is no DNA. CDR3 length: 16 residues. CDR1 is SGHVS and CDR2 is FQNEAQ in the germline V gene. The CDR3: CASSLLVLANTGELFF.

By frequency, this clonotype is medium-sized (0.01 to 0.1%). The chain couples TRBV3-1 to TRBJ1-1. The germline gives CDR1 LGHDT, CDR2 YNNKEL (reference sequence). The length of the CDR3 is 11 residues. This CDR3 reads CASSQDSEAFF.

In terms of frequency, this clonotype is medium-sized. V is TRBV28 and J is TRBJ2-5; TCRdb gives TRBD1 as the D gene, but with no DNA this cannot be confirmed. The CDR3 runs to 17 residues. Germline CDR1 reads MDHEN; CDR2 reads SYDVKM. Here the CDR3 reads CASSLNPRERFQETQYF.

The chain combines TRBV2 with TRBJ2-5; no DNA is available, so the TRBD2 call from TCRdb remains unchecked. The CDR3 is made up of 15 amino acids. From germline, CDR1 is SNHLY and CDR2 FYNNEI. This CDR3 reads CASSKGTSAGETQYF.

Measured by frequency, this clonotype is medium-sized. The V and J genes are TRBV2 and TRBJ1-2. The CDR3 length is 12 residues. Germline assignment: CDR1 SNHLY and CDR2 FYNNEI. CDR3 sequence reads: CASSGDTYGYTF. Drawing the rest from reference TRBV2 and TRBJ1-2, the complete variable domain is EPEVTQTPSHQVTQMGQEVILRCVPISNHLYFYWYRQILGQKVEFLVSFYNNEISEKSEIFDDQFSVERPDGSNFTLKIRSTKLEDSAMYFCASSGDTYGYTFGSGTRLTVV.

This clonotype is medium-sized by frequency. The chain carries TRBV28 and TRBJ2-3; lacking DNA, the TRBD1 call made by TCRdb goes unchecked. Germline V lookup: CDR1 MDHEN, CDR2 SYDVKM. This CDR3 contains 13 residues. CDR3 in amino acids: CASSTRTTDTQYF.

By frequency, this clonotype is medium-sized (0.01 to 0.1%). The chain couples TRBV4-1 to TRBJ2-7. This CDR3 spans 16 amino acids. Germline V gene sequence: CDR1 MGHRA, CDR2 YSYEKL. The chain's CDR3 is CASSHPKESSSYEQYF.

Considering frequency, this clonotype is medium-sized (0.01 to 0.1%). The CDR3 here is CASSEAGSSYNEQFF. The chain has TRBV9 and TRBJ2-1. This CDR3 comprises 15 residues. Germline assignment: CDR1 SGDLS and CDR2 YYNGEE.

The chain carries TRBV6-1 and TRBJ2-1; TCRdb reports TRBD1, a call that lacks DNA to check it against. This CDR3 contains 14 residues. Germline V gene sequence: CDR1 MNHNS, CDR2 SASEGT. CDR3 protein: CASRTGVAYNEQFF.

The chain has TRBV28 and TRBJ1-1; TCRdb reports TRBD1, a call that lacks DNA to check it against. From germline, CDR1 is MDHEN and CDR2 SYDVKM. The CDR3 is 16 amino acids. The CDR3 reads CASSRTRGLMNTEAFF.

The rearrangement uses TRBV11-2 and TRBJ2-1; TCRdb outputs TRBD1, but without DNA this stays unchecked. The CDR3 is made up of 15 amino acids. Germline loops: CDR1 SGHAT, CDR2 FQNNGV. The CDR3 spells CASSFVRDVSNEQFF.

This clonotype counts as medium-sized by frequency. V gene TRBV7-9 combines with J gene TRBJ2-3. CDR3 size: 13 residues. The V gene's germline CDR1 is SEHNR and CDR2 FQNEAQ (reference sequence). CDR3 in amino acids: CASSLEQLDTQYF.

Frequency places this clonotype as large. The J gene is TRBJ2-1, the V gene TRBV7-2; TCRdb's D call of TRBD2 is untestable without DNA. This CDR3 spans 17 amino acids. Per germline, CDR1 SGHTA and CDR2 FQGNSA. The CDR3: CASSLARRLALGDEQFF. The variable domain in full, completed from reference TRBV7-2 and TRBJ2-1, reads GAGVSQSPSNKVTEKGKDVELRCDPISGHTALYWYRQSLGQGLEFLIYFQGNSAPDKSGLPSDRFSAERTGGSVSTLTIQRTQQEDSAVYLCASSLARRLALGDEQFFGPGTRLTVL.

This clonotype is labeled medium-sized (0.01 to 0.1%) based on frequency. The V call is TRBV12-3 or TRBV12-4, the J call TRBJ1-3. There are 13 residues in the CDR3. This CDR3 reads CALAGPWGNTIYF.